This T cell receptor beta chain came from a study of tumor-infiltrating lymphocytes in oesophageal squamous cell carcinoma. Looked up from germline, CDR1 is MNHNS and CDR2 is SASEGT. The V gene end was trimmed by 5 bases and the J gene end by 7 bases; junction bases not matched to a gene: 9. CDR3 length: 15 amino acids. TCRdb used MiXCR to reprocess the PCR reads, holding one entry per CDR3 protein. The table lists 15,000 to 20,000 distinct CDR3 sequences, 40% to 55% of them singletons. This clonotype has at least ten counts. A much larger clone is a single base away; this may be a read error. The genes are TRBV6-1 and TRBJ2-7; 12 bases are a match to TRBD2. This receptor was obtained from a female donor with esophageal squamous cell carcinoma. Sample: normal esophageal tissue next to the tumor. This CDR3 is CASSSGLAGYNEQYF. The CDR3, as DNA: TGTGCCAGCAGTTCCGGACTAGCGGGGTACAATGAGCAGTACTTC.